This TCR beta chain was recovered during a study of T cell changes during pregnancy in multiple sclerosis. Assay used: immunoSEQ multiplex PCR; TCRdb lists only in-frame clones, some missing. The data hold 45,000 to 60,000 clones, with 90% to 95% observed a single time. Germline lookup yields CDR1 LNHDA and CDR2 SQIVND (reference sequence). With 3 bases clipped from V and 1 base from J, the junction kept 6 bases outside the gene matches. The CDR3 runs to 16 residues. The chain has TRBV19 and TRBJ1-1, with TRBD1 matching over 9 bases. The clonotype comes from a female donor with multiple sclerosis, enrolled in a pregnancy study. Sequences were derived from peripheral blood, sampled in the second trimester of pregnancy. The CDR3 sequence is CASSILTGQGNTEAFF. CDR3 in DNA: TGTGCCAGTAGTATCCTAACGGGACAGGGGAACACTGAAGCTTTCTTT.